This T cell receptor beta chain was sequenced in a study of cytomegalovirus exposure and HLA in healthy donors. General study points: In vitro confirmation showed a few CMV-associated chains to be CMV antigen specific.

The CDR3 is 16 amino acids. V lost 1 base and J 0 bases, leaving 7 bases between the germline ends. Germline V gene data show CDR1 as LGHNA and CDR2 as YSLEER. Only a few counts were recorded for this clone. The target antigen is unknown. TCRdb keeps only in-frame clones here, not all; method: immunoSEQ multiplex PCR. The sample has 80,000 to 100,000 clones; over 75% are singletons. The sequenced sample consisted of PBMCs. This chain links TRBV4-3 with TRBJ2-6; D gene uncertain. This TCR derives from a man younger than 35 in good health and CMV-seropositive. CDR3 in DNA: TGCGCCAGCAGCCAAGCGAAGAGCTCTGGGGCCAACGTCCTGACTTTC. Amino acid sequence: CASSQAKSSGANVLTF.